Listed here is a single T cell receptor (beta chain). This record comes from a study of cytomegalovirus exposure and HLA in healthy donors. A multiplex PCR was run with 60 Vbeta primers and 13 Jbeta primers. Only in-frame clones appear in the TCRdb table, and some are missing; sequencing was by immunoSEQ multiplex PCR. The repertoire holds 210,000 or so clones, with about three quarters as singletons. The CDR3 runs 15 residues. V lost 5 bases, J lost 7 bases, and 12 bases stayed unmatched. Germline CDR1 and CDR2: KGHSH and LQKENI. Sequenced input: PBMCs. V is TRBV18 and J is TRBJ1-2; 8 nucleotides align to TRBD1. This TCR was recovered from a woman aged 60 to 75 in good health and CMV-seropositive. The CDR3, as DNA: TGTGCCAGCTCAGGACCCGGGACAGGAGCTGGTGGCTACACCTTC. Translation: CASSGPGTGAGGYTF. The variable domain in full, completed from reference TRBV18 and TRBJ1-2, reads NAGVMQNPRHLVRRRGQEARLRCSPMKGHSHVYWYRQLPEEGLKFMVYLQKENIIDESGMPKERFSAEFPKEGPSILRIQQVVRGDSAAYFCASSGPGTGAGGYTFGSGTRLTVV.